This T cell receptor beta chain was sequenced during a study of early T cells in non-severe SARS-CoV-2 infection. V lost 8 bases and J lost 3, with 13 bases in between. Germline loops: CDR1 LNHNV, CDR2 YYDKDF (reference sequence). CDR3 length equals 13 residues. Each CDR3 protein is one row after TCRdb ran MiXCR on the 5' RACE reads. The sample contains under 40,000 distinct CDR3 sequences, under 7% of which appear only once. This clonotype was detected ten times or more. The sequencing input was whole blood. The TCR was taken from an adult who was a healthcare worker with PCR-confirmed SARS-CoV-2 infection or an uninfected control (not recorded which). This chain links TRBV15 with TRBJ1-1; no clear D gene. Written as DNA, the CDR3 is TGTGCCACCGGTGGTATTACGGACACTGAAGCTTTCTTT. Its translation: CATGGITDTEAFF.